This T cell receptor (beta chain) emerged from a study of cytomegalovirus exposure and HLA in healthy donors. Trimming removed 4 bases from V and 0 bases from J, with 12 bases in between. The CDR3 sequence is 15 residues long. Per the germline V gene, CDR1 is SGHRS and CDR2 is YFSETQ. 13 Jbeta primers and 60 Vbeta primers were used for the PCR. Sequencing was performed with immunoSEQ multiplex PCR; in TCRdb, only in-frame clones are kept and a portion is missing. This table holds 150,000 to 200,000 clones, around 75% found once. This clone appeared a single time. Its antigen remains unknown. Study-level results: Trimming of TCR beta V- and J-genes showed a link, identified in a later analysis, to a missense DCLRE1C variant.

Material: PBMCs. The J gene is TRBJ2-3, the V gene TRBV5-1; D is undetermined. The receptor was isolated from a woman aged 25 to 45 in good health and CMV-seropositive. In nucleotides, the CDR3 is TGCGCCAGCAGCCAATTCTCAGTGAGCACAGATACGCAGTATTTT. Protein product: CASSQFSVSTDTQYF.